Following are 4 T cell receptor beta chains from one sample sequenced in a study of T cells after posttransplantation cyclophosphamide (TCRdb year 2016). The control cohort consisted of 11 patients who had myeloablative marrow transplants with methotrexate plus a calcineurin inhibitor and who were sampled 1 year after transplant. The library was built by means of the immunoSEQ multiplex PCR assay. Entries here come from immuneACCESS through TCRdb and include only in-frame sequences with V and J called. Some clones fail to appear in such tables; in the studies checked, an unresolved V gene covers under half of the shortfall, and the cause of the remainder is unknown. In this sample the table shows more than 15,000 clones, about 85% of which occur a single time. The ten largest clonotypes hold about 29% of the sample. The source material was PBMCs, sampled after allogeneic stem cell transplant with calcineurin inhibitor and methotrexate. Every receptor here comes from a young adult female patient who received an allogeneic stem cell transplant from an unrelated donor, was CMV-positive, and had acute and chronic GVHD. After a transplant, not all T cells may be the patient's own; some may come from the graft donor.

In DNA, the CDR3 is TGTGCCAGCAGCTTACGAGGGAGAGAGTATGGCTACACCTTC. This encodes CASSLRGREYGYTF. This chain links TRBV7-8 with TRBJ1-2; D is ambiguous. The length of the CDR3 is 14 residues. V was trimmed by 2 bases and J by 5 bases, leaving 12 bases between them. The V gene's germline CDR1 is SGHVS and CDR2 FQNEAQ.

The gene calls are TRBV21-1 and TRBJ2-3; TRBD2, the table's D call, was not compared with the DNA. TRBV21-1 is shown as a pseudogene. This CDR3 has 16 amino acids. The chain's CDR3 is CASSKVGLSFTDTQYF. DNA of the CDR3: TGTGCCAGCAGCAAAGTCGGTTTGTCCTTCACAGATACGCAGTATTTT.

The V gene is TRBV11-2, the J gene TRBJ2-6, with 8 bases identical to TRBD2. CDR1 is SGHAT and CDR2 is FQNNGV in the germline V gene. V dropped 5 bases and J dropped 0; count of bases not matched to a gene: 12. The length of the CDR3 is 19 residues. CDR3 sequence reads: CASSHLRGLDPSGANVLTF. CDR3 bases: TGTGCCAGCAGCCACCTGAGGGGACTAGATCCCTCTGGGGCCAACGTCCTGACTTTC. The variable domain in full, with the rest retrieved from reference TRBV11-2 and TRBJ2-6, is EAGVAQSPRYKIIEKRQSVAFWCNPISGHATLYWYQQILGQGPKLLIQFQNNGVVDDSQLPKDRFSAERLKGVDSTLKIQPAKLEDSAVYLCASSHLRGLDPSGANVLTFGAGSRLTVL.

The chain combines TRBV7-2 with TRBJ1-3; D is unresolved. Trimming left V 0 bases short and J 0 bases short, with 9 bases between. The CDR3 covers 16 residues. The germline V gene encodes CDR1 SGHTA and CDR2 FQGNSA. The CDR3 DNA follows: TGTGCCAGCAGCTTAGCCGGCGGGCGCTCTGGAAACACCATATATTTT. This sequence encodes CASSLAGGRSGNTIYF.